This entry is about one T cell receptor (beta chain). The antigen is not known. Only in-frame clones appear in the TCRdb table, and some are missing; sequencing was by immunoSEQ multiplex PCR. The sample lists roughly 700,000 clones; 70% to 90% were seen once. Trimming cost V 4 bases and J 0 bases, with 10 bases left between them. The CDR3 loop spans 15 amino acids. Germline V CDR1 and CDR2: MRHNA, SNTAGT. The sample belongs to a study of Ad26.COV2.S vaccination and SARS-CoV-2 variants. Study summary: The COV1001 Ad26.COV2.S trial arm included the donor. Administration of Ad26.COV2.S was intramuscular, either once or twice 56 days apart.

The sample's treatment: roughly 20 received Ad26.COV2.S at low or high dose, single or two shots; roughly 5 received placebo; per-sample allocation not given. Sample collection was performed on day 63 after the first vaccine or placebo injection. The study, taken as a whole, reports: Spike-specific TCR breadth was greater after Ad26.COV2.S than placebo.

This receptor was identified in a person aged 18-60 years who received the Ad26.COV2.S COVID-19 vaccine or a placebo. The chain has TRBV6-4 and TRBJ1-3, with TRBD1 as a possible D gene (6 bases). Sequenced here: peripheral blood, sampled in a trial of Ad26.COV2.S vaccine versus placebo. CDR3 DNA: TGTGCCAGCAGTGTGGACAGCCGCTCTGGAAACACCATATATTTT. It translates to CASSVDSRSGNTIYF.